This entry lists 6 T cell receptor beta chains sequenced from one sample in a study of CD8 T cells in ankylosing spondylitis. TCRdb processed the 5' RACE reads anew with MiXCR; each CDR3 protein has one entry. The data contain 85,000 to 90,000 distinct CDR3 sequences, around 25% of them seen just once; the ten biggest clones take up around 59%. Sequenced input: blood, either unsorted or a sorted T cell fraction (not recorded which). The receptors here all came from a male donor with ankylosing spondylitis or in good health (not recorded which).

This clonotype was detected only a few times. This CDR3 reads CAWSVQVSTDTQYF. The CDR3 DNA reads TGTGCCTGGAGTGTCCAGGTTAGCACAGATACGCAGTATTTT. The V call is TRBV30, the J call TRBJ2-3; D not certain. Trimming took 0 bases from V and 0 from J, leaving 7 bases between them. This CDR3 has 14 residues. Looked up from germline, CDR1 is GTSNPN and CDR2 is SVGIG (reference sequence).

V and J are TRBV7-2 and TRBJ2-1; 7 bases match TRBD1. CDR1 SGHTA and CDR2 FQGNSA come from the germline V gene. The ends lost 8 bases at V and 6 bases at J; junction bases unmatched: 10. This CDR3 spans 14 amino acids. CDR3 protein: CASAGTVGPNEQFF. The CDR3 DNA follows: TGTGCCAGCGCCGGGACAGTAGGGCCCAATGAGCAGTTCTTC.

J is TRBJ1-6 and V is TRBV6-2 or TRBV6-3, with D perhaps TRBD1 (6 bases). The CDR3 runs 20 residues. V dropped 5 bases and J dropped 9 bases, with 32 bases sitting between them. The germline V gene encodes CDR1 MNHEY and CDR2 SVGEGT. CDR3 amino acids: CASSRFARDTGSSPTSPLHF. The CDR3, as DNA: TGTGCCAGCAGTCGGTTTGCGCGGGACACTGGTTCTTCGCCGACTTCACCCCTCCACTTT.

This clonotype was found a few times. The V gene is TRBV20-1, the J gene TRBJ2-3; 9 bases are a match to TRBD1. This CDR3 has 17 residues. Per germline, CDR1 DFQATT and CDR2 SNEGSKA (reference sequence). The V gene end was trimmed by 2 bases and the J gene end by 8 bases; junction bases not matched to a gene: 17. The CDR3 region has the DNA TGCAGTGCTAGAAATACCGGGACAGGGCTCGGTGGCGGTACGCAGTATTTT. This translates into CSARNTGTGLGGGTQYF.

This clonotype was found many times. This rearrangement joins TRBV20-1 to TRBJ2-1; the D is unclear. The germline V and J ends were trimmed by 3 bases and 5 bases, with 14 bases remaining between them. Germline V gives CDR1 DFQATT, CDR2 SNEGSKA (reference sequence). The CDR3 covers 14 residues. This CDR3 reads CSASHPLGHNEQFF. CDR3 coding DNA: TGCAGTGCTAGCCACCCCCTCGGGCACAATGAGCAGTTCTTC.

This rearrangement joins TRBV7-7 to TRBJ2-5; 9 bases are shared with TRBD2. CDR1 SSHAT and CDR2 FNYEAQ come from the germline V gene (reference sequence). This CDR3 region has 15 residues. V lost 3 bases to trimming and J lost 4 bases; unmatched junction nucleotides: 6. The CDR3 is CASSFTGLAPETQYF. The CDR3 DNA is TGTGCCAGCAGCTTTACCGGACTAGCGCCAGAGACCCAGTACTTC.